This entry concerns a single T cell receptor (beta chain). This sample was taken from a study of shared clonotypes between healthy human individuals. The CDR3 is made up of 15 amino acids. The germline V and J ends were trimmed by 0 bases and 7 bases, with 16 bases remaining between them. Per germline, CDR1 SGHRS and CDR2 YFSETQ. Repertoires were generated with immunoSEQ multiplex PCR, while TCRdb's copy carries only in-frame clones and drops some. The sample consists of around 500,000 clones, almost 80% of them appearing once. The sample consisted of PBMCs. This clonotype was obtained from a woman in her 40s in good health. Some clones in this sample may be carry-over from other donors' samples. The J gene is TRBJ1-2, the V gene TRBV5-1; the D gene is possibly TRBD1 (6 bases). The CDR3, as DNA: TGCGCCAGCAGCTTGGCCCCACGGGGGGCGCGTGGCTACACCTTC. It specifies CASSLAPRGARGYTF. The full variable domain, its missing parts supplied by reference TRBV5-1 and TRBJ1-2, is KAGVTQTPRYLIKTRGQQVTLSCSPISGHRSVSWYQQTPGQGLQFLFEYFSETQRNKGNFPGRFSGRQFSNSRSEMNVSTLELGDSALYLCASSLAPRGARGYTFGSGTRLTVV.